The T cell receptor (beta chain) under discussion was sequenced for a study of OX40 agonist ivuxolimab in advanced cancers. This table comes from immunoSEQ multiplex PCR, and its TCRdb copy is limited to in-frame clones, with some not included. The table includes 44,000 or so clones, approximately 80% detected once. V lost 5 bases and J lost 4, with 5 bases in between. This CDR3 has 11 amino acids. Germline V gene sequence: CDR1 GTSNPN, CDR2 SVGIG (reference sequence). The source of this sequence is an adult with an advanced solid tumor such as melanoma, head and neck, liver or kidney cancer. V is TRBV30 and J is TRBJ1-4, with D uncertain. This sample comprised CD4+ or CD8+ T cells sorted from blood, obtained in a trial of the OX40 agonist ivuxolimab. The CDR3 sequence is CAWGYNEKLFF. The CDR3 coding sequence is TGTGCCTGGGGATATAATGAAAAACTGTTTTTT.